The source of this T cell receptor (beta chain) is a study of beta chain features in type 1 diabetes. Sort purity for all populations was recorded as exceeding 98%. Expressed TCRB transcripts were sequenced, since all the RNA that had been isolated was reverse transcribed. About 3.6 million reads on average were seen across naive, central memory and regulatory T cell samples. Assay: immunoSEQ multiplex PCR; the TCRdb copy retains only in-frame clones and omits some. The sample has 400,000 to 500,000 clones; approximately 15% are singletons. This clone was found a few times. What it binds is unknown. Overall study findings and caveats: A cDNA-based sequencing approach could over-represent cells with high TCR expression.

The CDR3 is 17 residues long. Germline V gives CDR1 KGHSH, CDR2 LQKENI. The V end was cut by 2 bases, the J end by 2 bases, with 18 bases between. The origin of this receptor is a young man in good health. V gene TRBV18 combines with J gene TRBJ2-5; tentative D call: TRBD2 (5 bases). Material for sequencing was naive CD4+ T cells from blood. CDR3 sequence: CASSPSLAAGPQETQYF. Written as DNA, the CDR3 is TGTGCCAGCTCACCAAGTCTTGCCGCGGGTCCACAAGAGACCCAGTACTTC.